This T cell receptor beta chain stems from a study of spatial heterogeneity in lung cancer. Study at large: Sequence detection consistently recorded a greater number of beta-chain than alpha-chain sequences. Matched bulk RNA-seq gave a T cell module score that correlated strongly with tumor-region TCR transcript counts.

The CDR3 is made up of 14 amino acids. The V gene lost 1 base and the J gene lost 3 bases, with 10 bases spanning the gap. Germline loops: CDR1 SGHRS, CDR2 YFSETQ. This clonotype was picked up many times. Its matching antigen is unknown. This beta chain is off target for a library built for alpha chains, so its abundance means little. Via MiXCR, TCRdb re-called the 5' RACE reads, giving one row per CDR3 protein. The sample consists of roughly 16,000 distinct CDR3 sequences, 6.2% of them appearing once. General observations from the study: The recorded estimate of tumor T cell coverage is roughly 7% for alpha chains and more than 11% for beta chains. Counts that tracked tumor mutation counts were those of expanded intratumoral alpha and beta TCRs.

Time point given: sample taken at primary tumor resection. Extraction of whole RNA from tumor, nontumor lung or frozen PBMC preceded unsorted sequencing. V gene TRBV5-1 combines with J gene TRBJ2-5, with D unresolved. This specimen was lung tumor tissue, taken at surgery. The sequence was obtained from a male donor with early-stage non-small cell lung cancer. CDR3 in amino acids: CASSLSVSEETQYF. CDR3 DNA sequence: TGCGCCAGCAGCTTGTCTGTTTCGGAAGAGACCCAGTACTTC. The variable domain in full, completed from reference TRBV5-1 and TRBJ2-5, reads KAGVTQTPRYLIKTRGQQVTLSCSPISGHRSVSWYQQTPGQGLQFLFEYFSETQRNKGNFPGRFSGRQFSNSRSEMNVSTLELGDSALYLCASSLSVSEETQYFGPGTRLLVL.